This T cell receptor (beta chain) was obtained from a study of OX40 agonist ivuxolimab in advanced cancers. Whole-study context: The group had a mean age of around 60 years, ranged from about 20 to 90, and was less than 85% male.

The germline gives CDR1 MNHEY, CDR2 SMNVEV (reference sequence). The V and J ends lost 5 bases and 2 bases respectively, with 7 bases between them. CDR3 length: 13 amino acids. Using immunoSEQ multiplex PCR, the repertoire was profiled, and TCRdb retains in-frame clones only, with some absent. This table has 95,000 to 100,000 clones, around 80% appearing once. The receptor was derived from an adult with an advanced solid tumor such as melanoma, head and neck, liver or kidney cancer. The V and J genes are TRBV27 and TRBJ1-5; no reliable D call. This material consisted of CD4+ or CD8+ T cells sorted from blood, taken in a trial of the OX40 agonist ivuxolimab. The CDR3 DNA is TGTGCCAGCAGTCCTATAGGCAATCAGCCCCAGCATTTT. It yields the protein CASSPIGNQPQHF.